This T cell receptor beta chain stems from a study of Graves' ophthalmopathy and Graves' hyperthyroidism (dated 2018 in TCRdb). Turning to the overall study: Peripheral blood was collected at initial diagnosis, prior to any treatment. To explore V-J signatures distinguishing ophthalmopathy from hyperthyroidism, a discovery set of about 99 patients (roughly 44 ophthalmopathy, 57 stable hyperthyroidism) was enrolled. In several hyperthyroidism patients, the T-cell repertoires found in thyroid tissue were compared with those found in blood. An independent validation cohort was composed of 18 hyperthyroidism patients and more than 15 patients who later progressed from hyperthyroidism to ophthalmopathy. The study used TCR beta repertoire signatures to distinguish Graves' ophthalmopathy from Graves' hyperthyroidism and to predict progression to ophthalmopathy. For training and testing, the 100 or so patients in the discovery cohort were randomly divided in a 7:3 ratio. In total, 135 blood samples were TCR-sequenced: fewer than 50 ophthalmopathy, under 85 hyperthyroidism and some 17 hyperthyroidism-to-ophthalmopathy patients. Following sample collection, hyperthyroidism patients were given methimazole at a starting dose of 30 mg daily, and ophthalmopathy patients were given high-dose intravenous methylprednisolone.

Counted from cysteine to phenylalanine, this CDR3 has 13 amino acids. The DNA shown is the 39-base CDR3, in frame from base 1. Trimming takes 6 bases from V and 2 bases from J, and the germline ends sit 8 bases apart. CDR1 and CDR2, looked up from the germline V gene, are MNHNS and SASEGT. For repertoire sequencing, TCR beta CDR3 regions were amplified from RNA transcripts. The first round was an RT-PCR using HTBI primers with the Qiagen OneStep RT-PCR kit, and this first round was followed by a second-round multiplex PCR, then size selection and purification. Sequencing of the libraries was carried out on an Illumina HiSeq2000 in paired-end mode with 100 bp reads. Per the authors' processing: Reads were processed with SOAPnuke, discarding reads with adapters, uncalled bases, mean Phred below 15, or no exact constant-primer or identifier match. High-quality paired reads were merged with COPE v1.2.5. Unique nucleotide sequences were defined as clonotypes and aligned to IMGT TRB V, D and J references using MiTCR v1.1. The analysis was limited to V-J combinations with a frequency above 0.0001, which together covered approximately 99% of the repertoires. For each V-J combination, a TCR clonal expansion and chaos score was defined as F50 clonal expansion divided by the chaos observed in the TCRdist matrix. Welch's t-statistics and random forest were used to narrow the features down to about twelve V-J combinations, which were then fed into a naive Bayes classifier. The Morisita-Horn index was used to measure how similar the thyroid and blood repertoires were. The raw public reads went through TCRdb reprocessing: fastp at Q25, MiXCR clone calling, in-frame beta chains kept. A single entry per CDR3 protein holds the most common genes and DNA from its merged rows. TCRdb's processing, not the authors' own work, is the source of the V and J calls. Recorded for this sample are 500,000 to 700,000 distinct CDR3 sequences; 22% of them occurred a single time. The top ten hold around 7% of the sample.

Overall results and qualifications from the work: The 13-signature model separated ophthalmopathy from stable hyperthyroidism with about 86% sensitivity and approximately 83% specificity in cross-validation, and 80%/75% in the test set. Sample size was not statistically predetermined, and group allocation was not concealed from the investigators. Most expanded thyroid clonotypes with a frequency above 0.001 also appeared in blood, which suggests that blood repertoires may reflect the immune response in the thyroid. In validation, the model predicted ophthalmopathy progression with 70.59% sensitivity and roughly 72% specificity; eleven to twelve predicted patients were CT-confirmed with GO in a median of 6.5 months.

Hyperthyroidism was defined as stable when no progression to ophthalmopathy occurred within 18 months of follow-up. Hyperthyroidism patients were newly diagnosed, were aged 18 to 65 years, and had a disease duration under 2 months. Patients were excluded if they had other autoimmune diseases, uncontrolled infections, pregnancy or lactation. Clinical symptoms, serum thyroxine, TRAb, thyroid ultrasound and orbital computed tomography were used for diagnosis. Using Ficoll-Paque density gradient centrifugation, PBMCs were isolated from about 9.4 ml of fresh peripheral blood. Trizol reagent was used to extract the total RNA, and its quality was then checked on an Agilent 2100 Bioanalyzer. Concerning this clonotype itself: Which antigen it targets is not known. There are no base qualities to consult, and no much larger clone falls within one base.

The sequencing sample was made of peripheral blood. This TCR was recovered from a woman aged 18 to 35 with stable Graves' hyperthyroidism. Some clones in this sample may be carry-over from other donors' samples. Donor details come from another sample of the same person, matched by shared clones. The V and J genes are TRBV6-1 and TRBJ1-5; a tentative D match to TRBD1 spans 5 bases. The bases read TGTGCCAGCAGGACAGTTGGCAATCAGCCCCAGCATTTT. It specifies CASRTVGNQPQHF.